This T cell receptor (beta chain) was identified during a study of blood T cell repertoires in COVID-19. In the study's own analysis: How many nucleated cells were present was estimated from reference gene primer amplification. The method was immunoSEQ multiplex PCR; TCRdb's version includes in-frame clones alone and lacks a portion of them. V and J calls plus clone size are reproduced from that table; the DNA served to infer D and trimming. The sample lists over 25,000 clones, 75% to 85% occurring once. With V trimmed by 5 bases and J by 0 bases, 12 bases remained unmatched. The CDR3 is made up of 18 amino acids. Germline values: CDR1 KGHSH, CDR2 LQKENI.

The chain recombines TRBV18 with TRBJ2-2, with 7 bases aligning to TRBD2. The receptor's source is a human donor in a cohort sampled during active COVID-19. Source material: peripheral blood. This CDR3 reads CASSRGTLAAANTGELFF. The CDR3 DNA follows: TGTGCCAGCTCAAGGGGAACTCTAGCGGCCGCGAACACCGGGGAGCTGTTTTTT.